This T cell receptor beta chain was identified in a study of blood T cell repertoires in COVID-19. About the study: Both acute and convalescent COVID-19 samples were obtained from the United States, Italy and Spain. T cells, B-cell-depleted T cells, or PBMCs supplied cDNA or gDNA.

Using immunoSEQ multiplex PCR, the repertoire was profiled, and TCRdb retains in-frame clones only, with some absent. The sample contains some 99,000 clones, approximately 80% of which appear only once. The CDR3 sequence is 16 residues long. V trimming: 4 bases; J trimming: 5 bases; junction bases outside the gene matches: 10. Germline-derived CDR1 and CDR2 are SGDLS and YYNGEE. The chain combines TRBV9 with TRBJ2-3, with 10 bases lining up with TRBD2. Sequences were obtained from peripheral blood. The source of this sequence is a woman aged 45-65 years with acute or convalescent COVID-19. CDR3 sequence: CASSPLLSGGGDTQYF. The CDR3 DNA is TGTGCCAGCAGCCCCCTTCTGAGCGGGGGGGGAGATACGCAGTATTTT.